The sequence of this TCR beta chain was determined in a study of shared clonotypes between healthy human individuals. Naive CD8 cells were CD45RO-negative, positively selected for CCR7, excluding terminally differentiated effector memory CD45RA+ cells. This was a deep-level run. Replicate PCRs for sorted subsets used 200 ng DNA; this equaled around 29,000 T cell genomes. Measured with immunoSEQ multiplex PCR; TCRdb has only the in-frame clones, and not every one. The table includes 500,000 to 700,000 clones, 85% to 95% detected once. The germline CDR1 and CDR2 sequences are MDHEN and SYDVKM. The CDR3 extends over 14 amino acids. V lost 5 bases and J 2 bases, leaving 11 bases between the germline ends.

The source is a woman in her twenties or thirties in good health. The rearrangement joins TRBV28 to TRBJ2-3, with D perhaps matching TRBD2 (5 bases). The specimen was naive CD8+ T cells sorted from blood. CDR3 nucleotides: TGTGCCAGCAGTACCTTTAGCGCCACAGATACGCAGTATTTT. This translates into CASSTFSATDTQYF.